The rows below give T cell receptor beta chains drawn from one sample of a study of shared clonotypes between healthy human individuals. The data were produced by immunoSEQ multiplex PCR, yet TCRdb's version contains in-frame clones alone and is incomplete. Of hundreds of thousands of clones in the sample, around 95% were seen once. The material sequenced was naive CD8+ T cells sorted from blood. The receptor source for this set is a woman aged 30 to 39 in good health. Each CDR3 is given with its conserved first and last residue. A D gene is named only where the DNA matches it firmly. Clone size is given for some rows only: seen once, a few or many times, or a class if the clone is expanded.

D gene	clone size	J gene	V gene	CDR3 protein	CDR3 DNA
NA	NA	TRBJ2-1	TRBV19	CASGSEQFF	TGTGCCAGCGGAAGTGAGCAGTTCTTC
NA	NA	TRBJ2-1	TRBV15	CATSGDSSYNEQFF	TGTGCCACCAGCGGTGATAGCTCCTACAATGAGCAGTTCTTC
TRBD1	NA	TRBJ1-5	TRBV6-5	CASSPGTGADQPQHF	TGTGCCAGCAGTCCCGGGACAGGGGCGGATCAGCCCCAGCATTTT
NA	NA	TRBJ1-2	TRBV9	CASSSRGGNYGYTF	TGTGCCAGCAGCTCGAGGGGGGGCAACTATGGCTACACCTTC
NA	NA	TRBJ1-1	TRBV7-9	CASSLAQGMRTEAFF	TGTGCCAGCAGCTTAGCGCAGGGGATGAGGACTGAAGCTTTCTTT
NA	NA	TRBJ2-1	TRBV7-9	CASSNNEQFF	TGTGCCAGCAGTAATAATGAGCAGTTCTTC
TRBD2	NA	TRBJ2-5	TRBV5-4	CASSLSGSLETQYF	TGTGCCAGCAGCTTAAGCGGGAGCTTGGAGACCCAGTACTTC
NA	NA	TRBJ2-1	TRBV5-6	CASSLDGSYSYNEQFF	TGTGCCAGCAGCTTGGATGGCAGCTACTCCTACAATGAGCAGTTCTTC
TRBD1	NA	TRBJ1-2	TRBV5-6	CASSSGGADYGYTF	TGTGCCAGCAGTTCAGGGGGCGCGGACTATGGCTACACCTTC
NA	once	TRBJ2-3	TRBV6-1	CASSDGTPGHGTQYF	TGTGCCAGCAGTGATGGGACTCCCGGCCATGGTACGCAGTATTTT
NA	NA	TRBJ2-6	TRBV29-1	CSVVFVGQVSSGANVLTF	TGCAGCGTTGTATTTGTTGGGCAGGTTTCATCTGGGGCCAACGTCCTGACTTTC
TRBD2	NA	TRBJ2-7	TRBV27	CASSLSAGGSYEQYF	TGTGCCAGCAGTTTATCGGCGGGAGGTAGTTACGAGCAGTACTTC
NA	NA	TRBJ1-2	TRBV27	CASSAQGSYGYTF	TGTGCCAGCAGTGCTCAGGGCTCTTATGGCTACACCTTC
NA	NA	TRBJ2-7	TRBV4-2	CASSQEDSQEQYF	TGTGCCAGCAGCCAAGAGGACAGTCAAGAGCAGTACTTC
TRBD2	once	TRBJ2-2	TRBV6-4	CASSDSLAENTGELFF	TGTGCCAGCAGTGACTCCCTAGCGGAGAACACCGGGGAGCTGTTTTTT
NA	NA	TRBJ2-7	TRBV30	CAWSVGGYEQYF	TGTGCCTGGAGTGTTGGCGGGTACGAGCAGTACTTC
TRBD2	NA	TRBJ2-1	TRBV9	CASSAEPGGSYNEQFF	TGTGCCAGCAGCGCGGAGCCGGGGGGCTCCTACAATGAGCAGTTCTTC
NA	once	TRBJ1-1	TRBV19	CASSLAGGGSNTEAFF	TGTGCCAGTAGTTTGGCCGGGGGCGGATCTAACACTGAAGCTTTCTTT
NA	NA	TRBJ2-5	TRBV7-9	CASSLGWGRDQETQYF	TGTGCCAGCAGCTTAGGGTGGGGCCGGGACCAAGAGACCCAGTACTTC
TRBD2	NA	TRBJ2-7	TRBV4-1	CASSQAILRTSGREGLEQYF	TGCGCCAGCAGCCAAGCCATCCTTCGGACTAGCGGGAGGGAAGGGCTCGAGCAGTACTTC
NA	NA	TRBJ2-7	TRBV7-9	CASSPGTYEQYF	TGTGCCAGCAGCCCAGGGACCTACGAGCAGTACTTC
TRBD1	NA	TRBJ1-5	TRBV27	CATSRGTGVWPQHF	TGTGCCACTTCTAGGGGGACAGGTGTTTGGCCCCAGCATTTT
TRBD1	NA	TRBJ2-7	TRBV27	CASSFGQGAGEQYF	TGTGCCAGCAGTTTTGGACAGGGAGCGGGCGAGCAGTACTTC
NA	NA	TRBJ2-1	TRBV9	CASSVSRGEQFF	TGTGCCAGCAGCGTCAGCCGGGGTGAGCAGTTCTTC
NA	NA	TRBJ2-7	TRBV27	CASKGGPYEQYF	TGTGCCAGCAAAGGGGGACCCTACGAGCAGTACTTC
TRBD1	NA	TRBJ2-7	TRBV19	CASSIGAGGSYEQYF	TGTGCCAGTAGTATAGGGGCAGGGGGATCCTACGAGCAGTACTTC
NA	NA	TRBJ1-1	TRBV7-8	CASSLGVFSEAFF	TGTGCCAGCAGCTTAGGGGTGTTCTCTGAAGCTTTCTTT
TRBD2	NA	TRBJ2-5	TRBV27	CASSSGTSGRNFQETQYF	TGTGCCAGCAGTTCTGGGACTAGCGGGCGTAACTTTCAAGAGACCCAGTACTTC
NA	NA	TRBJ2-1	TRBV2	CATTQRYNEQFF	TGTGCCACCACGCAGCGCTACAATGAGCAGTTCTTC
NA	NA	TRBJ1-4	TRBV29-1	CSVGQMEEKLFF	TGCAGCGTCGGACAGATGGAAGAAAAACTGTTTTTT
NA	NA	TRBJ1-2	TRBV6-6	CASSQQGVLNYGYTF	TGTGCCAGCAGTCAACAGGGAGTACTTAACTATGGCTACACCTTC
NA	NA	TRBJ2-1	TRBV11-3	CASSLDLRGDEQFF	TGTGCCAGCAGCTTAGATCTACGAGGTGATGAGCAGTTCTTC
NA	few	TRBJ2-7	TRBV6-1	CASRSYEQYF	TGTGCCAGCAGGTCATACGAGCAGTACTTC
NA	few	TRBJ1-1	TRBV5-4	CAIEQNGSEAFF	TGTGCCATCGAACAGAACGGTTCTGAAGCTTTCTTT
NA	NA	TRBJ2-7	TRBV7-2	CASGPPGLPPEQYF	TGTGCCAGCGGGCCCCCGGGACTGCCCCCCGAGCAGTACTTC
NA	NA	TRBJ1-5	TRBV5-6	CASSLRVSNQPQHF	TGTGCCAGCAGCTTGCGGGTTAGCAATCAGCCCCAGCATTTT
TRBD1	NA	TRBJ1-2	TRBV4-1	CASSPNPTGGFYGYTF	TGCGCCAGCAGCCCGAATCCGACAGGGGGCTTCTATGGCTACACCTTC
TRBD1	NA	TRBJ2-7	TRBV6-5	CASSYGPGGTYEQYF	TGTGCCAGCAGTTACGGGCCAGGGGGCACCTACGAGCAGTACTTC
TRBD2	NA	TRBJ2-3	TRBV28	CASTQGLAGDTDTQYF	TGTGCCAGCACCCAGGGTCTGGCGGGAGACACAGATACGCAGTATTTT
TRBD1	NA	TRBJ1-1	TRBV4-1	CASSQQGQGAWDTEAFF	TGCGCCAGCAGCCAACAGGGGCAGGGGGCGTGGGACACTGAAGCTTTCTTT
NA	NA	TRBJ1-1	TRBV28	CASSSSGQLVEAFF	TGTGCCAGCAGTTCTTCCGGACAACTAGTTGAAGCTTTCTTT
NA	once	TRBJ1-3	TRBV7-7	CASSLDANSLSSGNTIYF	TGTGCCAGCAGCTTAGATGCCAACAGCCTCTCCTCTGGAAACACCATATATTTT
NA	NA	TRBJ2-7	TRBV6-5	CASSYSAGESSYEQYF	TGTGCCAGCAGTTACTCTGCAGGGGAGAGCTCCTACGAGCAGTACTTC
TRBD2	NA	TRBJ2-3	TRBV9	CASSVYTREATDTQYF	TGTGCCAGCAGCGTATATACACGGGAGGCCACAGATACGCAGTATTTT
NA	NA	TRBJ2-1	TRBV19	CASSIHSYNEQFF	TGTGCCAGTAGTATCCATAGCTACAATGAGCAGTTCTTC
NA	NA	TRBJ2-7	TRBV28	CASSLTYEQYF	TGTGCCAGCAGTCTCACCTACGAGCAGTACTTC
TRBD2	NA	TRBJ2-7	TRBV28	CASSSSTGGHEQYF	TGTGCCAGCAGTTCCTCTACGGGAGGACACGAGCAGTACTTC
NA	NA	TRBJ1-1	TRBV9	CASSPARAIEAFF	TGTGCCAGCAGCCCCGCCAGGGCTATTGAAGCTTTCTTT
NA	few	TRBJ2-2	TRBV7-9	CASSLGLAGPAGELFF	TGTGCCAGCAGCTTAGGGTTAGCTGGCCCTGCGGGGGAGCTGTTTTTT
TRBD2	NA	TRBJ2-1	TRBV5-4	CASSPLGTSGRYNEQFF	TGTGCCAGCAGCCCGCTAGGGACTAGCGGGAGGTACAATGAGCAGTTCTTC